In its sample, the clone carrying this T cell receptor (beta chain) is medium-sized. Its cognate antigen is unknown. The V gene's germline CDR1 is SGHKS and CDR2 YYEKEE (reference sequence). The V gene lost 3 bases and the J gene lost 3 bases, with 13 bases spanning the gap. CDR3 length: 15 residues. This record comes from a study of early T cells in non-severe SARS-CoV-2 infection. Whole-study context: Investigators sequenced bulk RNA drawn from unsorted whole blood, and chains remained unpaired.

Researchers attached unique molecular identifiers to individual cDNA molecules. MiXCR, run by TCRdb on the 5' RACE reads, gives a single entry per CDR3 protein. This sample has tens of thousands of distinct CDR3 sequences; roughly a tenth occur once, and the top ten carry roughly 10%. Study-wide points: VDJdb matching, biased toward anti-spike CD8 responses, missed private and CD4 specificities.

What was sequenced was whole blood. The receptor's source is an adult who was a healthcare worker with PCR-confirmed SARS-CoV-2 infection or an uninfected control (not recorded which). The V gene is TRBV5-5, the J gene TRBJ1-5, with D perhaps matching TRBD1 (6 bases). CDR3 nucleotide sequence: TGTGCCAGCAGCTGGGACACCTTGAACAATCAGCCCCAGCATTTT. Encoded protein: CASSWDTLNNQPQHF.